This T cell receptor (beta chain) was observed in a study of T-cell reconstitution after alpha-beta-depleted transplantation in children. This clonotype was picked up a small number of times. V lost 7 bases and J lost 7, with 21 bases in between. This CDR3 spans 15 amino acids. Germline CDR1 and CDR2: MDHEN and SYDVKM. Preparation of the TCRbeta library was carried out with unique molecular identifiers. Each CDR3 protein is one row after TCRdb ran MiXCR on the PCR reads. The data show a few hundred thousand distinct CDR3 sequences, with approximately 10% seen just once and 2.4% held by the top ten. The chain links TRBV28 to TRBJ2-3, with D maybe TRBD2 (6 bases). The receptor was derived from a human donor who donated a stem cell graft to a child with acute lymphoblastic leukemia. This sample comprised PBMCs from the stem cell graft donor, obtained from the stem cell graft. Written as DNA, the CDR3 is TGTGCCAGCACCCCGCGGGACGGCCATTACCATACGCAGTATTTT. Amino acids: CASTPRDGHYHTQYF.